The 11 T cell receptor beta chains in this list originate from one sample, sequenced in a study of T cells in Graves' hyperthyroidism and ophthalmopathy. What was amplified from RNA transcripts were TCR beta CDR3 regions. First-round RT-PCR of the TCR CDR3 relied on the HTBI primer set. TCRdb fed the multiplex PCR reads into MiXCR, producing one record per CDR3 protein. The data contain 250,000 to 350,000 distinct CDR3 sequences, approximately 21% of them singletons. Sequenced input: blood. The origin of the receptors is a man aged 25-45 years with Graves' ophthalmopathy.

The chain carries TRBV7-9 and TRBJ2-2; D is uncertain. The germline V gene has CDR1 SEHNR and CDR2 FQNEAQ (reference sequence). The CDR3 loop spans 14 amino acids. V was clipped by 5 bases and J by 5 bases, with 12 bases between them. The CDR3 DNA follows: TGTGCCAGCAGCCCTGTCGAATTTACCGGGGAGCTGTTTTTT. This translates into CASSPVEFTGELFF.

This clonotype was counted many times. The chain combines TRBV11-2 with TRBJ2-3, with 10 positions matching TRBD2. With V trimmed by 7 bases and J by 2 bases, 12 bases remained unmatched. This CDR3 spans 17 amino acids. CDR1 and CDR2 (germline): SGHAT, FQNNGV. As DNA, the CDR3 is TGTGCCAGCACCGTAGGGGGTAGCGGGGGGTACACAGATACGCAGTATTTT. Translating gives CASTVGGSGGYTDTQYF.

This clonotype was seen a few times. The chain recombines TRBV10-3 with TRBJ2-7, with D uncertain. This CDR3 is built from 14 residues. V was shortened by 3 bases and J by 3 bases, with 12 bases between the two germline ends. CDR1 and CDR2 (germline): ENHRY, SYGVKD. CDR3 sequence reads: CAISEWSRFYEQYF. The CDR3 DNA is TGTGCCATCAGTGAATGGAGCAGGTTCTACGAGCAGTACTTC.

The sample holds a few counts of this clonotype. V and J are TRBV5-1 and TRBJ2-1; D is perhaps TRBD2 (5 bases). CDR1 is SGHRS and CDR2 is YFSETQ in the germline V gene. The V and J ends lost 0 bases and 2 bases respectively, with 9 bases between them. CDR3 length: 15 amino acids. The CDR3 region has the DNA TGCGCCAGCAGCTTGGGTCGGGGTACCTACAATGAGCAGTTCTTC. Its translation is CASSLGRGTYNEQFF.

The chain recombines TRBV2 with TRBJ2-3; 10 bases line up with TRBD2. The J segment lost 4 bases and the V segment lost 4 bases, leaving 11 bases of the junction unmatched. There are 17 residues in the CDR3. Germline values: CDR1 SNHLY, CDR2 FYNNEI. The CDR3 DNA sequence: TGTGCCAGCAGTGGGGGTTCTAGCGGGAGAGTGGCAGATACGCAGTATTTT. Its translation: CASSGGSSGRVADTQYF.

About this clonotype: Since a much larger clone is just one base distant, this may be a read error. The chain couples TRBV11-3 to TRBJ2-5, with D possibly being TRBD2 (6 bases). This CDR3 is 16 amino acids long. Germline values: CDR1 SGHNT, CDR2 YENEEA. The CDR3 DNA sequence: TGTGTCAGCAGTCGTTCGCGGGACCCCCTTGCCGAGACCCAGTACTTC. It codes for CVSSRSRDPLAETQYF.

This clonotype was counted ten times or more. The chain links TRBV5-5 to TRBJ1-1; D unclear. The V end lost 4 bases, the J end lost 8 bases, and 9 bases lay between the germline ends. This CDR3 contains 11 residues. Germline lookup yields CDR1 SGHKS and CDR2 YYEKEE (reference sequence). The CDR3 coding sequence is TGTGCCAGCAGCCCCGGGCCCGAAGCTTTCTTT. This translates into CASSPGPEAFF. Using reference TRBV5-5 and TRBJ1-1 for the parts outside the CDR3, the full variable domain is DAGVTQSPTHLIKTRGQQVTLRCSPISGHKSVSWYQQVLGQGPQFIFQYYEKEERGRGNFPDRFSARQFPNYSSELNVNALLLGDSALYLCASSPGPEAFFGQGTRLTVV.

This clonotype has just a few counts. The V and J genes are TRBV7-2 and TRBJ2-2; D possibly uses TRBD1 or TRBD2 (5 bases each). The V end was cut by 4 bases, the J end by 1 base, with 16 bases between. Germline CDR1 and CDR2: SGHTA and FQGNSA. The CDR3 has 17 amino acids. CDR3 DNA sequence: TGTGCCAGCAGCTCCTGGGGTGTGGGGGTGAACACCGGGGAGCTGTTTTTT. This sequence encodes CASSSWGVGVNTGELFF. Looking up the rest from reference TRBV7-2 and TRBJ2-2 gives the full variable domain: GAGVSQSPSNKVTEKGKDVELRCDPISGHTALYWYRQSLGQGLEFLIYFQGNSAPDKSGLPSDRFSAERTGGSVSTLTIQRTQQEDSAVYLCASSSWGVGVNTGELFFGEGSRLTVL.

The chain carries TRBV29-1 and TRBJ2-1, with TRBD2 identical over 8 bases. This CDR3 region has 13 residues. J was trimmed by 7 bases and V by 7 bases; bases with no gene match: 9. Germline values: CDR1 SQVTM, CDR2 ANQGSEA. CDR3: CSAGGAGVNEQFF. The CDR3 DNA is TGCAGCGCTGGAGGAGCGGGAGTGAATGAGCAGTTCTTC.

This clonotype was found once. This chain joins TRBV5-1 and TRBJ2-5; 10 bases fit TRBD2. Germline trimming cut 2 bases from V and 5 bases from J; bases unmatched to any gene: 9. Germline loops: CDR1 SGHRS, CDR2 YFSETQ. The CDR3 is 16 residues long. CDR3 in DNA: TGCGCCAGCAGCTTAAATATAGCGGGAGGTGAGGAGACCCAGTACTTC. Translating gives CASSLNIAGGEETQYF.

The V gene is TRBV19, the J gene TRBJ2-1; possible D gene TRBD2, 6 bases. Germline CDR1 LNHDA, CDR2 SQIVND (reference sequence). V was clipped by 10 bases and J by 0 bases, with 13 bases between them. The CDR3 consists of 14 residues. CDR3 coding DNA: TGTGCCACCCGGGGGTTGAGCTCCTACAATGAGCAGTTCTTC. Encoded protein: CATRGLSSYNEQFF.